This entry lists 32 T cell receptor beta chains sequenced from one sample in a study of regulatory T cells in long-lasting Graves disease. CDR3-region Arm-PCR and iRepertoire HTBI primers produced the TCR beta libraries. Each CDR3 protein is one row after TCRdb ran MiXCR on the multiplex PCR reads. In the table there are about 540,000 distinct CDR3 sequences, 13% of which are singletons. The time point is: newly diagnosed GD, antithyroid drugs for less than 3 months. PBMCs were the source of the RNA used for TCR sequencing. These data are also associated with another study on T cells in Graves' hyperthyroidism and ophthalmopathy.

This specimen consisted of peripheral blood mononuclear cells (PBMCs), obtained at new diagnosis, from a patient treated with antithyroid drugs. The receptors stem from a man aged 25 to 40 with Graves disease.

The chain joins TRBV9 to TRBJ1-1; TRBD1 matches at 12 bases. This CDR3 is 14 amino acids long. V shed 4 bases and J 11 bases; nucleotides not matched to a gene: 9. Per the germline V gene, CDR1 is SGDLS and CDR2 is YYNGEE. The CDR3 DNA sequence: TGTGCCAGCAGCCCCCCGGGACAGGGGGCGACCGCTTTCTTT. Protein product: CASSPPGQGATAFF.

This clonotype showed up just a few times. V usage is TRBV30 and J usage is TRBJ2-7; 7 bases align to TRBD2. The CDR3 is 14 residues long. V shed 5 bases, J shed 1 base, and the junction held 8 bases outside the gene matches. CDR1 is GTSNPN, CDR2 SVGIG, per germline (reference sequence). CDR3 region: CAWAPGGRSYEQYF. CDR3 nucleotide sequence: TGTGCCTGGGCCCCTGGCGGGAGATCCTACGAGCAGTACTTC.

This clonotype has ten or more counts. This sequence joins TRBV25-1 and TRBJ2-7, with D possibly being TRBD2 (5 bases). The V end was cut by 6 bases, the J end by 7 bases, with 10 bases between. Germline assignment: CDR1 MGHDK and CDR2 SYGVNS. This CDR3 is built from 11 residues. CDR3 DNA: TGTGCCAGCAGGGACTTTGGGGAGCAGTACTTC. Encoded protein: CASRDFGEQYF.

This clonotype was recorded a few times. CDR3 sequence reads: CASSFESGSYNEQFF. CDR3 nucleotides: TGTGCCAGCAGTTTTGAGAGCGGGAGCTACAATGAGCAGTTCTTC. The V gene is TRBV12-3 or TRBV12-4, the J gene TRBJ2-1; TRBD2 matches 8 bases. Trimming cost V 3 bases and J 3 bases; bases outside gene matches: 4. This CDR3 is 15 amino acids long.

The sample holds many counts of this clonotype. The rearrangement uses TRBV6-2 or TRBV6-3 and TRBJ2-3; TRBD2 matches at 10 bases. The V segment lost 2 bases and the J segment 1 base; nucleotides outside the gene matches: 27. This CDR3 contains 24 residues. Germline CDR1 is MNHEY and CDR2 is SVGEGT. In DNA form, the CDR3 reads TGTGCCAGCAGTTACCCGGGTCTCCGGGGGCGCGGGAGACAGCGGGAGGGAGGCACAGATACGCAGTATTTT. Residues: CASSYPGLRGRGRQREGGTDTQYF.

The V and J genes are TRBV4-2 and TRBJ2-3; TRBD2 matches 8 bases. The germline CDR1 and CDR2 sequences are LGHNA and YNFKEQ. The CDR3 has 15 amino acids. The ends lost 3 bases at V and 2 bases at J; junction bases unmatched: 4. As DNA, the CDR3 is TGTGCCAGCAGCCAGATAGCGGGAAACACAGATACGCAGTATTTT. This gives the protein CASSQIAGNTDTQYF.

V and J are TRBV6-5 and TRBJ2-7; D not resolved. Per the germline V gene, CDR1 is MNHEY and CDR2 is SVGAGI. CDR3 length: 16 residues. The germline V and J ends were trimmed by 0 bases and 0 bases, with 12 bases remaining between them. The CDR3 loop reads CASSYSGGGSSYEQYF. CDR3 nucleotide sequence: TGTGCCAGCAGTTACTCGGGTGGCGGTTCCTCCTACGAGCAGTACTTC.

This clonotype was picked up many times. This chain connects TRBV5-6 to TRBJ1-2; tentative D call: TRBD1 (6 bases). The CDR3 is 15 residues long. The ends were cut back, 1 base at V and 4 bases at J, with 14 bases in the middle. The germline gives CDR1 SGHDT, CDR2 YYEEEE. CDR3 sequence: CASSLRDTSSYGYTF. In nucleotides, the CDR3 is TGTGCCAGCAGCTTGCGGGACACCTCGTCCTATGGCTACACCTTC.

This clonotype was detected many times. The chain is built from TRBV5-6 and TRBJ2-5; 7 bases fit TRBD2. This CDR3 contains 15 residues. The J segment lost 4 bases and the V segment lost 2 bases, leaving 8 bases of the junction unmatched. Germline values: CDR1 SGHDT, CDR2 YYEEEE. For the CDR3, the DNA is TGTGCCAGCAGCTTATTGGGACCGGGAGGAGAGACCCAGTACTTC. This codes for CASSLLGPGGETQYF. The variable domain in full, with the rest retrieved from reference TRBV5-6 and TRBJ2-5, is DAGVTQSPTHLIKTRGQQVTLRCSPKSGHDTVSWYQQALGQGPQFIFQYYEEEERQRGNFPDRFSGHQFPNYSSELNVNALLLGDSALYLCASSLLGPGGETQYFGPGTRLLVL.

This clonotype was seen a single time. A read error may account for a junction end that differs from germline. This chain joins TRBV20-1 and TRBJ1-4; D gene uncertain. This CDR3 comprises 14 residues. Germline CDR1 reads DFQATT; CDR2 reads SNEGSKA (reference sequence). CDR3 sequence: CNAGPDTERIKLFF. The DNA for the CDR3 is TGCAATGCTGGGCCGGATACGGAGCGGATAAAACTGTTTTTT.

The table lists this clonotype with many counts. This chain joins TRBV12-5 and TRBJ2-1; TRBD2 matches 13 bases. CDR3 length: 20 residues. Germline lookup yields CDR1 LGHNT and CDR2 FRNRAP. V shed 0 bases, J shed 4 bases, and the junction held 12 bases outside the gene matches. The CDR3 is CASGLVLGGLAGESYNEQFF. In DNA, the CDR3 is TGTGCTAGTGGTTTGGTACTTGGAGGACTAGCGGGAGAGTCTTACAATGAGCAGTTCTTC.

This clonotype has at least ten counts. CDR3 residues: CASSLNKDTQYF. As DNA, the CDR3 is TGCGCCAGCAGCTTGAATAAAGATACGCAGTATTTT. The chain uses TRBV5-1 and TRBJ2-3; D is unclear. V lost 1 base to trimming and J lost 5 bases, with 5 bases between them. The CDR3 is made up of 12 amino acids. Germline V gene sequence: CDR1 SGHRS, CDR2 YFSETQ. The entire variable domain, with the rest obtained from reference TRBV5-1 and TRBJ2-3, is as follows: KAGVTQTPRYLIKTRGQQVTLSCSPISGHRSVSWYQQTPGQGLQFLFEYFSETQRNKGNFPGRFSGRQFSNSRSEMNVSTLELGDSALYLCASSLNKDTQYFGPGTRLTVL.

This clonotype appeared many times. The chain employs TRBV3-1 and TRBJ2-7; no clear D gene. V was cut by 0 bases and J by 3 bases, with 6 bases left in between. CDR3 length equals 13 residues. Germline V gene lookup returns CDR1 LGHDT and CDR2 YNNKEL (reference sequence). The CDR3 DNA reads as TGTGCCAGCAGCCAAGAAGGCGGCTACGAGCAGTACTTC. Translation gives CASSQEGGYEQYF.

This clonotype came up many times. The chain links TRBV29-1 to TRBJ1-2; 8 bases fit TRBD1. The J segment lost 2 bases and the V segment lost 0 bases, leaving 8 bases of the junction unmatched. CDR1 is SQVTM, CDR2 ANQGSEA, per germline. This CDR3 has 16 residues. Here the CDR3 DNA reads TGCAGCGTTGAAGAGGGGAGGGCAGGGGGCAACTATGGCTACACCTTC. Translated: CSVEEGRAGGNYGYTF.

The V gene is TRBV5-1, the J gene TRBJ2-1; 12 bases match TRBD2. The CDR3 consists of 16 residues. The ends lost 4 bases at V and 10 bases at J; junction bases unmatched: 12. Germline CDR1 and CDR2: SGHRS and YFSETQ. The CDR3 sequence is CASSRIPLAGGREQFF. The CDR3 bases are TGCGCCAGCAGCCGTATCCCACTAGCGGGAGGTCGGGAGCAGTTCTTC.

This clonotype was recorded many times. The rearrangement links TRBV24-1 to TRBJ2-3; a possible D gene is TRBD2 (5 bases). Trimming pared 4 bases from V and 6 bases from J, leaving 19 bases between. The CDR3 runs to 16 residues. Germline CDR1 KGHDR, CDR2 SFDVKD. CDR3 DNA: TGTGCCACCAGTGACTTTCTAGCTCAGGAGGCCGATACGCAGTATTTT. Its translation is CATSDFLAQEADTQYF.

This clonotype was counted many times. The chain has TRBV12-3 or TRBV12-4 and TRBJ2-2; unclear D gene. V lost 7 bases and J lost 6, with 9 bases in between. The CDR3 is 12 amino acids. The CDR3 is CASTKRPGELFF. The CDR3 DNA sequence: TGTGCCAGCACCAAGAGGCCCGGGGAGCTGTTTTTT.

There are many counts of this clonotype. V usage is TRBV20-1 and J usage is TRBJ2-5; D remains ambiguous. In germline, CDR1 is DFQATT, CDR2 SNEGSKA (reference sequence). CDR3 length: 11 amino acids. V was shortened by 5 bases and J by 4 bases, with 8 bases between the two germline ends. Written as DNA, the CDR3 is TGCAGTGCTCAGGTGGTAGAGACCCAGTACTTC. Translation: CSAQVVETQYF.

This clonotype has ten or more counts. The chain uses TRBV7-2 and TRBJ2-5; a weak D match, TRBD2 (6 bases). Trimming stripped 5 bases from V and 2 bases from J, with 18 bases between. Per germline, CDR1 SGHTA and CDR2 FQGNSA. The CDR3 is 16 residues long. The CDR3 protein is CASSPGGNSVQETQYF. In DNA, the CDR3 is TGTGCCAGCAGCCCAGGCGGGAATAGCGTACAAGAGACCCAGTACTTC.

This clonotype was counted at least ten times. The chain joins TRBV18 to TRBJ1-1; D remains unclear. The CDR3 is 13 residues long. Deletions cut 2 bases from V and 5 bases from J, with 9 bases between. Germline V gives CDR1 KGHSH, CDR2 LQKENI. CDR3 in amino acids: CASSPSMDTEAFF. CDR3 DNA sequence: TGTGCCAGCTCACCAAGTATGGATACTGAAGCTTTCTTT.

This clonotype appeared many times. CDR3 in amino acids: CASRRVTDSPRIWYF. The CDR3 DNA follows: TGTGCCAGCCGGAGGGTTACAGATTCCCCCCGGATATGGTACTTC. This sequence joins TRBV28 and TRBJ2-7, with a weak D call TRBD2 (6 bases). V dropped 8 bases and J dropped 12 bases, with 29 bases sitting between them. Germline CDR1 MDHEN, CDR2 SYDVKM. This CDR3 region has 15 residues.

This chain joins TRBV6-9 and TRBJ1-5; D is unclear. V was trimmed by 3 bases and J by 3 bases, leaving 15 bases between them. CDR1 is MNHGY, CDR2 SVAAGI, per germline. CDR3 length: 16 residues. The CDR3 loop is CASSYKGPYNNQPQHF. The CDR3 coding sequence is TGTGCCAGCAGTTACAAGGGTCCGTATAACAATCAGCCCCAGCATTTT.

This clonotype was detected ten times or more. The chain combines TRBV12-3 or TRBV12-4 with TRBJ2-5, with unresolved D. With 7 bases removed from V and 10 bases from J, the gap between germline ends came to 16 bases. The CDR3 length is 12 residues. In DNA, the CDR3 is TGTGCCAGCACCCTAGGATTAGCAGGCCAGTACTTC. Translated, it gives CASTLGLAGQYF.

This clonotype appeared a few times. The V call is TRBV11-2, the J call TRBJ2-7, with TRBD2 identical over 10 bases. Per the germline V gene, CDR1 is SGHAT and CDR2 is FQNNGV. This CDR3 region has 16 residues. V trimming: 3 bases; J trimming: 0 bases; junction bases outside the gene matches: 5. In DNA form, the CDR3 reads TGTGCCAGCAGCTTTATAACTAGCGGGACCTCCTACGAGCAGTACTTC. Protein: CASSFITSGTSYEQYF.

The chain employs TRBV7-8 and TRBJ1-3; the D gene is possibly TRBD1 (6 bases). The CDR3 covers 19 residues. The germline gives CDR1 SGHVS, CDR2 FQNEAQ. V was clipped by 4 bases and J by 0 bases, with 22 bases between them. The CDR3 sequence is CASSYITRQVVGSGNTIYF. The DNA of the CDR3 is TGTGCCAGCAGCTATATAACGAGACAGGTCGTTGGCTCTGGAAACACCATATATTTT.

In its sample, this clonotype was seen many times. Written as DNA, the CDR3 is TGTGCCAGCAGCCCGCTAGCGGGAGTAGCGAATGAGCAGTTCTTC. It specifies CASSPLAGVANEQFF. The chain combines TRBV11-3 with TRBJ2-1; 10 positions agree with TRBD2. The CDR3 is 15 residues long. J was trimmed by 7 bases and V by 5 bases; bases with no gene match: 8. CDR1 is SGHNT, CDR2 YENEEA, per germline.

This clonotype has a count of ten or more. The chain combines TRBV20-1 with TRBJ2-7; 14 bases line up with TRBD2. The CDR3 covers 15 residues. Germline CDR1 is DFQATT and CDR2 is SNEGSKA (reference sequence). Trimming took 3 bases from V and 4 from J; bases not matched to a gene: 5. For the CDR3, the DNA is TGCAGTGCTAGGACCGGGACTAGCGGGAGTTACGAGCAGTACTTC. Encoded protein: CSARTGTSGSYEQYF.

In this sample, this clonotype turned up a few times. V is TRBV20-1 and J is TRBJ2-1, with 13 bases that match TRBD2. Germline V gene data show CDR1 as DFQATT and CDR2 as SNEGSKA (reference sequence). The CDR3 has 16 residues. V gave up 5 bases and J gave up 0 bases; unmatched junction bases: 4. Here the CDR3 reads CSAQTSGRGSYNEQFF. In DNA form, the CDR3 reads TGCAGTGCTCAAACTAGCGGGAGGGGCTCCTACAATGAGCAGTTCTTC.

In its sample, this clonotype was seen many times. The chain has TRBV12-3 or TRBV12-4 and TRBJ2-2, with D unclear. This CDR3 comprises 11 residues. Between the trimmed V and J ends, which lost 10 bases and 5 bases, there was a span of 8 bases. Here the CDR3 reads CATLVTGELFF. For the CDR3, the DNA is TGTGCCACCCTGGTTACCGGGGAGCTGTTTTTT.

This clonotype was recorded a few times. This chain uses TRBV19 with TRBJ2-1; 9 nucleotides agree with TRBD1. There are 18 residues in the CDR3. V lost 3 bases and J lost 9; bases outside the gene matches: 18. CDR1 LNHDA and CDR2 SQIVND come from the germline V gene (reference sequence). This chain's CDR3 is CASSIWITSSTGGGEQFF. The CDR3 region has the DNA TGTGCCAGTAGTATTTGGATAACAAGTTCGACAGGGGGGGGTGAGCAGTTCTTC.

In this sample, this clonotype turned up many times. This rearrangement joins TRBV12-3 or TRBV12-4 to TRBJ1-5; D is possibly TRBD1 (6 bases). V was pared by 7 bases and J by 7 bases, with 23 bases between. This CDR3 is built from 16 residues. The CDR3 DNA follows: TGTGCCAGCACCGTCCGAAGGGGGGATAGGAAGCAGCCCCAGCATTTT. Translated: CASTVRRGDRKQPQHF.

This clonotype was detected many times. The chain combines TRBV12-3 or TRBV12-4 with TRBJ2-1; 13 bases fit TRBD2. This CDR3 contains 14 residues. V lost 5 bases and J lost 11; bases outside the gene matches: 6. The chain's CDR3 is CASSPGLAGVKQFF. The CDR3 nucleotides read TGTGCCAGCAGTCCAGGACTAGCGGGAGTGAAGCAGTTCTTC.